The present T cell receptor (beta chain) was sequenced within a study of blood T cell repertoires in COVID-19. The protocol was immunoSEQ multiplex PCR, while the TCRdb copy is restricted to in-frame clones and leaves out a portion. The sample records 200,000 to 250,000 clones, 82% being singletons. The V gene end was trimmed by 1 base and the J gene end by 0 bases; junction bases not matched to a gene: 8. Germline V gives CDR1 LNHDA, CDR2 SQIVND (reference sequence). The CDR3 runs to 18 residues. Sequenced sample: peripheral blood. This sequence joins TRBV19 and TRBJ2-3, with TRBD2 matching over 9 bases. The receptor comes from a young woman with acute or convalescent COVID-19. The CDR3 spells CASSIAARLAGSTDTQYF. CDR3 DNA sequence: TGTGCCAGTAGTATAGCGGCGCGGCTAGCGGGAAGCACAGATACGCAGTATTTT.